This T cell receptor (beta chain) came from a study of T cell changes during pregnancy in multiple sclerosis. The germline CDR1 and CDR2 sequences are SGDLS and YYNGEE. The CDR3 sequence is 17 residues long. The ends lost 0 bases at V and 0 bases at J; junction bases unmatched: 7. The protocol was immunoSEQ multiplex PCR, while the TCRdb copy is restricted to in-frame clones and leaves out a portion. The repertoire holds about 41,000 clones, over 90% seen once, with 6.5% to 9% in the top ten. The TCR was taken from a female donor with multiple sclerosis, enrolled in a pregnancy study. The chain combines TRBV9 with TRBJ2-3; 7 nucleotides agree with TRBD2. Sequencing used CD8+ T cells from peripheral blood mononuclear cells, obtained in the third trimester of pregnancy. CDR3 coding DNA: TGTGCCAGCAGCGTAGGCGCTAGCGGATATAGCACAGATACGCAGTATTTT. It is translated as CASSVGASGYSTDTQYF.